Listed here are 24 T cell receptor beta chains from one sample, sequenced in a study of T cell repertoires in cytomegalovirus infection. TCRdb used MiXCR to reprocess the reads, holding one entry per CDR3 protein. The table shows some 920,000 distinct CDR3 sequences, with about 33% occurring only once. Antigens for these TCRs are unknown. The starting material was cultured CD8+ T cells from PBMCs, obtained from culture after CMV antigen stimulation. These receptors originate from a human donor in good health (CMV status not recorded). Some clones in this sample may be carry-over from other donors' samples.

This clonotype occurred a few times. The J gene is TRBJ2-2, the V gene TRBV6-5, with TRBD1 identical over 8 bases. This CDR3 is built from 20 residues. Germline V gene lookup returns CDR1 MNHEY and CDR2 SVGAGI. V lost 0 bases and J lost 0; bases outside the gene matches: 12. The CDR3 DNA follows: TGTGCCAGCAGTTACTCGCTATTCTCTCGGGACAGGACGAACACCGGGGAGCTGTTTTTT. This encodes CASSYSLFSRDRTNTGELFF.

The rearrangement links TRBV7-4 to TRBJ2-1, with D maybe TRBD2 (6 bases). CDR3 length equals 13 residues. Trimming took off 9 bases at V and 4 bases at J, with 13 bases between the two ends. Germline V lookup: CDR1 SGHVT, CDR2 SQSDAQ. The CDR3 DNA follows: TGTGCCAGTCGTCGGGCGGGGTACAATGAGCAGTTCTTC. Encoded protein: CASRRAGYNEQFF.

Concerning this clonotype: The junction does not match germline at one end; this may be a read error. The chain carries TRBV7-7 and TRBJ2-2, with D possibly matching TRBD2 (6 bases). Germline CDR1 reads SSHAT; CDR2 reads FNYEAQ (reference sequence). The length of the CDR3 is 13 residues. The CDR3, as DNA: TGTGCTAGCAGCTTCGCGGGGCGCGGGGAGCTGTTTTTT. It yields the protein CASSFAGRGELFF.

This rearrangement joins TRBV9 to TRBJ1-1, with D unclear. Germline CDR1 is SGDLS and CDR2 is YYNGEE. The CDR3 is 14 residues long. The ends were cut back, 0 bases at V and 1 base at J, with 7 bases in the middle. The DNA for the CDR3 is TGTGCCAGCAGCGTAGCTGTTTCGAACACTGAAGCTTTCTTT. It yields the protein CASSVAVSNTEAFF.

V gene TRBV10-3 combines with J gene TRBJ2-3; 7 bases fit TRBD1. CDR3 length equals 13 residues. Per germline, CDR1 ENHRY and CDR2 SYGVKD. Germline trimming cut 5 bases from V and 3 bases from J; bases unmatched to any gene: 2. CDR3 in amino acids: CAISRGLTDTQYF. CDR3 sequence (DNA): TGTGCCATCAGTAGGGGGCTAACAGATACGCAGTATTTT.

Regarding this clonotype: One base away lies a much larger clone, so this may be a sequencing read error. The V and J genes are TRBV7-2 and TRBJ1-1; D remains unclear. The CDR3 is made up of 14 amino acids. From germline, CDR1 is SGHTA and CDR2 FQGNSA. CDR3 coding DNA: TGTGCCAGGAGCTTAGCGCGGATTGACACTGAAGCTTTCTTT. Translating gives CARSLARIDTEAFF.

The genes are TRBV6-2 or TRBV6-3 and TRBJ2-7; D is ambiguous. Germline V gene lookup returns CDR1 MNHEY and CDR2 SVGEGT. The CDR3 contains 13 residues. V was cut by 4 bases and J by 5 bases, with 12 bases left in between. The CDR3 region is CASSSLARDEQYV. CDR3 coding DNA: TGTGCCAGCAGTTCCCTGGCACGAGACGAGCAGTACGTC.

The genes are TRBV19 and TRBJ2-2; a possible D gene is TRBD1 (6 bases). This CDR3 spans 15 amino acids. Per the germline V gene, CDR1 is LNHDA and CDR2 is SQIVND (reference sequence). Trimming left V 3 bases short and J 4 bases short, with 12 bases between. CDR3 sequence (DNA): TGTGCCAGTAGTATTGGGGGCCCTCTCACCGGGGAGCTGTTTTTT. Translated, it gives CASSIGGPLTGELFF.

CDR3 residues: CASSLGTGGPDGDYGYTF. The DNA of the CDR3 is TGTGCCAGCAGCTTAGGGACAGGGGGACCGGATGGGGACTATGGCTACACCTTC. This chain connects TRBV7-9 to TRBJ1-2, with 10 positions matching TRBD1. There are 18 residues in the CDR3. The germline gives CDR1 SEHNR, CDR2 FQNEAQ (reference sequence). V shed 1 base and J 3 bases; nucleotides not matched to a gene: 11.

This clonotype turned up a few times. The chain joins TRBV6-2 or TRBV6-3 to TRBJ2-2, with TRBD1 matching 7 bases. Germline V lookup: CDR1 MNHEY, CDR2 SVGEGT. This CDR3 comprises 15 residues. The V segment lost 4 bases and the J segment 5 bases; nucleotides outside the gene matches: 7. This CDR3 reads CASSWTGSSTGELFF. In DNA form, the CDR3 reads TGTGCCAGCAGTTGGACAGGCTCGAGTACCGGGGAGCTGTTTTTT.

The rearrangement uses TRBV2 and TRBJ2-7; unclear D gene. V lost 7 bases and J 1 base, leaving 11 bases between the germline ends. CDR3 length equals 13 residues. CDR1 and CDR2 (germline): SNHLY, FYNNEI. CDR3 nucleotide sequence: TGTGCCAGCATGCCCCGAGGATCCTACGAGCAGTACTTC. Translated: CASMPRGSYEQYF.

Note on this clonotype: At one of its ends the junction is not consistent with the germline gene, which may arise from a read error. The V call is TRBV7-8, the J call TRBJ2-3; D assignment may be TRBD1 or TRBD2 (5 bases each). CDR1 and CDR2 (germline): SGHVS, FQNEAQ. The CDR3 is 13 residues long. The DNA for the CDR3 is TGTGCCAGCAGCCCCGGCCAGACTCTCGAGGGGAATTTT. This encodes CASSPGQTLEGNF.

The table lists this clonotype with many counts. This chain uses TRBV7-2 with TRBJ1-3; weak D call: TRBD1 (5 bases). V lost 1 base to trimming and J lost 0 bases, with 13 bases between them. The CDR3 sequence is 17 residues long. Germline lookup yields CDR1 SGHTA and CDR2 FQGNSA. This CDR3 is CASSLGGDLYSGNTIYF. The CDR3 DNA is TGTGCCAGCAGCTTAGGGGGGGACCTCTACTCTGGAAACACCATATATTTT.

To note about this clonotype: This sequence may be a read error, since a much larger clone differs from it by one base. The rearrangement uses TRBV7-2 and TRBJ1-4, with D hard to call. The CDR3 consists of 17 residues. Between the trimmed V and J ends, which lost 0 bases and 8 bases, there was a span of 19 bases. CDR1 and CDR2 (germline): SGHTA, FQGNSA. The CDR3 region has the DNA TGTGCCAGCAGCTTAGCGCTCTCCCAGGCCCGAGAGGAAAAACTGTTTTTT. Amino acids: CASSLALSQAREEKLFF.

The chain recombines TRBV12-3 or TRBV12-4 with TRBJ2-1, with D maybe TRBD1 (7 bases). Trimming took off 11 bases at V and 5 bases at J, with 19 bases between the two ends. CDR3 length: 14 amino acids. CDR3 coding DNA: TGTGCCGGCAAGGGGGCGCGGGGCGACAATGAGCAGTTCTTC. It codes for CAGKGARGDNEQFF.

This clonotype was picked up a small number of times. This chain uses TRBV4-3 with TRBJ1-2, with D hard to call. Germline V CDR1 and CDR2: LGHNA, YSLEER. V shed 5 bases and J shed 8 bases, with 21 bases lying between them. The CDR3 extends over 15 amino acids. This CDR3 reads CASSEAVGTNRGYTF. The CDR3 DNA sequence: TGCGCCAGCAGCGAAGCTGTAGGAACCAATCGGGGCTACACCTTC.

This clonotype was picked up a small number of times. J is TRBJ2-7 and V is TRBV10-3; perhaps TRBD2 as D (5 bases). This CDR3 has 12 residues. Germline values: CDR1 ENHRY, CDR2 SYGVKD. V was pared by 10 bases and J by 2 bases, with 12 bases between. CDR3 sequence: CATSPAAYEQYV. The CDR3 DNA reads as TGTGCCACTAGCCCCGCAGCCTACGAGCAGTACGTC.

J is TRBJ1-1 and V is TRBV12-3 or TRBV12-4, with 8 bases aligning to TRBD1. The V gene end was trimmed by 8 bases and the J gene end by 0 bases; junction bases not matched to a gene: 8. This CDR3 spans 15 amino acids. The CDR3 DNA reads as TGTGCCAGCGGGAGGGGACAGGCGTTGAACACTGAAGCTTTCTTT. Translated: CASGRGQALNTEAFF.

The rearrangement uses TRBV7-8 and TRBJ1-5, with unresolved D. This CDR3 is built from 16 residues. V lost 1 base, J lost 1 base, and 11 bases lay in between. Germline V CDR1 and CDR2: SGHVS, FQNEAQ. CDR3 residues: CASSLERTSSNQPQHF. CDR3 nucleotide sequence: TGTGCCAGCAGCTTAGAAAGGACTTCGAGCAATCAGCCCCAGCATTTT.

V and J are TRBV7-9 and TRBJ2-7, with a possible D match to TRBD1 (6 bases). The CDR3 contains 13 residues. CDR1 SEHNR and CDR2 FQNEAQ come from the germline V gene (reference sequence). With 1 base removed from V and 6 bases from J, the gap between germline ends came to 10 bases. CDR3 DNA: TGTGCCAGCAGCTTAGAAGGGGGAACCGAGCAGTACGTC. Amino acid sequence: CASSLEGGTEQYV.

The V call is TRBV5-1, the J call TRBJ2-1; 7 nucleotides agree with TRBD1. Germline V gene lookup returns CDR1 SGHRS and CDR2 YFSETQ. The CDR3 contains 15 residues. Trimming took 4 bases from V and 3 from J; bases not matched to a gene: 7. The CDR3 protein is CASSDTGTVYNEQFF. CDR3 bases: TGCGCCAGCAGCGACACCGGGACAGTCTACAATGAGCAGTTCTTC.

The rearrangement links TRBV7-9 to TRBJ1-1, with no clear D. The V end was cut by 5 bases, the J end by 7 bases, with 23 bases between. CDR3 length equals 16 residues. The germline V gene encodes CDR1 SEHNR and CDR2 FQNEAQ (reference sequence). The CDR3 here is CASSAPTGKSRVEAFF. The CDR3, as DNA: TGTGCCAGCAGCGCGCCGACGGGGAAGTCTAGAGTTGAAGCTTTCTTT.

This clonotype was seen a few times. The chain links TRBV7-8 to TRBJ1-4, with 8 bases identical to TRBD1. The trim removed 2 bases at V and 4 bases at J, leaving 9 bases unmatched. Germline V gene lookup returns CDR1 SGHVS and CDR2 FQNEAQ. The CDR3 is made up of 17 amino acids. The DNA of the CDR3 is TGTGCCAGCAGCTTACTCGGACAGGGAGGGGGTAATGAAAAACTGTTTTTT. Its protein product is CASSLLGQGGGNEKLFF.

This clonotype has a single count. The gene calls are TRBV9 and TRBJ1-2, with unresolved D. The CDR3 is 15 amino acids. The germline gives CDR1 SGDLS, CDR2 YYNGEE. Trimming cost V 3 bases and J 1 base, with 13 bases left between them. CDR3: CASSAPGTLNYGYTF. CDR3 DNA sequence: TGTGCCAGCAGCGCTCCGGGAACGCTTAACTATGGCTACACCTTC.